Shown below are 24 T cell receptor beta chains from a single sample sequenced in a study of blood T cell repertoires in COVID-19. Sequencing used immunoSEQ multiplex PCR; TCRdb keeps in-frame clones, though not all of them. The sample shows around 230,000 clones, about 81% of them seen only once. Sample: peripheral blood. The receptors were gathered from a woman aged 55-69 years with active or convalescent COVID-19.

This chain joins TRBV7-9 and TRBJ1-6; TRBD1 is a possible D gene (6 bases). The CDR3 is 17 residues long. Per germline, CDR1 SEHNR and CDR2 FQNEAQ (reference sequence). The ends were cut back, 1 base at V and 5 bases at J, with 15 bases in the middle. The CDR3 bases are TGTGCCAGCAGCTTAGGGTATAGGGACACTGATAATTCACCCCTCCACTTT. This codes for CASSLGYRDTDNSPLHF.

This clone was seen a few times. The V and J genes are TRBV19 and TRBJ2-7; 10 bases agree with TRBD1. V lost 5 bases and J lost 4; bases outside the gene matches: 8. CDR1 is LNHDA and CDR2 is SQIVND in the germline V gene (reference sequence). CDR3 size: 15 residues. This CDR3 is CASSAAGTGAYEQYF. The DNA for the CDR3 is TGTGCCAGTAGTGCCGCCGGGACAGGGGCGTACGAGCAGTACTTC.

The chain recombines TRBV18 with TRBJ2-7; 7 bases are shared with TRBD2. The CDR3 loop spans 13 amino acids. Germline CDR1 is KGHSH and CDR2 is LQKENI. V lost 8 bases and J lost 6; bases outside the gene matches: 10. CDR3 in amino acids: CASSYQGGGEQYF. CDR3 DNA: TGTGCCAGCAGTTATCAGGGCGGGGGCGAGCAGTACTTC.

The chain is built from TRBV6-2 or TRBV6-3 and TRBJ2-7, with unresolved D. V lost 2 bases and J 9 bases, leaving 11 bases between the germline ends. Germline CDR1 is MNHEY and CDR2 is SVGEGT. This CDR3 is built from 12 residues. The CDR3 reads CASSYVYSPQYF. The CDR3 region has the DNA TGTGCCAGCAGTTACGTTTATTCCCCGCAGTACTTC.

This clone was seen just once. The chain is built from TRBV29-1 and TRBJ2-7; tentative D call: TRBD1 (5 bases). The CDR3 is made up of 12 amino acids. With 6 bases removed from V and 2 bases from J, the gap between germline ends came to 11 bases. The germline V gene has CDR1 SQVTM and CDR2 ANQGSEA. The CDR3 is CSVRQPTYEQYF. Here the CDR3 DNA reads TGCAGCGTCCGACAGCCGACCTACGAGCAGTACTTC.

The chain combines TRBV19 with TRBJ2-3; 9 bases are shared with TRBD1. Trimming at V came to 4 bases and at J to 3 bases, leaving 5 bases not matched to a gene. This CDR3 has 15 residues. Germline assignment: CDR1 LNHDA and CDR2 SQIVND (reference sequence). The CDR3 DNA reads as TGTGCCAGTAGTACACAGGGGGCGAGGACAGATACGCAGTATTTT. Amino acids: CASSTQGARTDTQYF.

In this sample, this clone turned up once. The V and J genes are TRBV7-9 and TRBJ1-1, with 12 bases aligning to TRBD1. There are 13 residues in the CDR3. Germline CDR1 reads SEHNR; CDR2 reads FQNEAQ (reference sequence). V lost 3 bases to trimming and J lost 12 bases; unmatched junction nucleotides: 5. CDR3 sequence reads: CASSLGQGASSFF. The CDR3 region has the DNA TGTGCCAGCAGCTTGGGACAGGGGGCGTCGTCTTTCTTT.

The rearrangement links TRBV2 to TRBJ2-5; 10 bases fit TRBD2. After removal of 4 bases from V and 5 bases from J, the junction contained 10 bases not matched to a gene. The length of the CDR3 is 16 residues. CDR1 SNHLY and CDR2 FYNNEI come from the germline V gene. DNA for the CDR3: TGTGCCAGCAGTGCCCTGGGTAGCGGGGGGCAGGAGACCCAGTACTTC. Its protein product is CASSALGSGGQETQYF.

The chain is built from TRBV5-4 and TRBJ2-1, with 9 bases fitting TRBD2. V trimming: 6 bases; J trimming: 6 bases; junction bases outside the gene matches: 10. There are 15 residues in the CDR3. CDR1 and CDR2 (germline): SGHNT, YYREEE (reference sequence). CDR3 amino acids: CASKEGGGARNEQFF. CDR3 nucleotide sequence: TGTGCCAGCAAGGAAGGCGGGGGGGCCCGCAATGAGCAGTTCTTC.

The rearrangement uses TRBV2 and TRBJ2-1, with 7 bases matching TRBD1. In germline, CDR1 is SNHLY, CDR2 FYNNEI. The CDR3 length is 17 residues. J gave up 1 base and V 8 bases, and 14 bases lay outside the gene matches. In nucleotides, the CDR3 is TGTGCCAGCCGGGCCCCACCTCAACAGGGGTCCTACAATGAGCAGTTCTTC. Translation: CASRAPPQQGSYNEQFF.

The V gene is TRBV2, the J gene TRBJ2-5, with 9 bases that match TRBD2. The germline V gene encodes CDR1 SNHLY and CDR2 FYNNEI. J was trimmed by 2 bases and V by 2 bases; bases with no gene match: 9. The CDR3 spans 17 residues. The CDR3 region has the DNA TGTGCCAGCAGTGAATGGGGGGCGGGGGGGGATCAAGAGACCCAGTACTTC. As protein: CASSEWGAGGDQETQYF.

The chain links TRBV30 to TRBJ1-2, with 9 bases fitting TRBD1. Germline CDR1 reads GTSNPN; CDR2 reads SVGIG (reference sequence). The V and J ends lost 5 bases and 6 bases, in that order; junction bases with no gene match: 7. CDR3 size: 13 residues. This CDR3 reads CAWAGTGRHGYTF. CDR3 sequence (DNA): TGTGCCTGGGCCGGGACAGGGCGCCATGGCTACACCTTC. Full variable domain (rest looked up from reference TRBV30 and TRBJ1-2): SQTIHQWPATLVQPVGSPLSLECTVEGTSNPNLYWYRQAAGRGLQLLFYSVGIGQISSEVPQNLSASRPQDRQFILSSKKLLLSDSGFYLCAWAGTGRHGYTFGSGTRLTVV.

The chain uses TRBV6-4 and TRBJ2-2, with D tentatively TRBD2 (6 bases). Germline V gives CDR1 MRHNA, CDR2 SNTAGT. V lost 6 bases and J lost 3, with 14 bases in between. This CDR3 is built from 15 residues. The CDR3 loop reads CASSPAWGDTGELFF. The CDR3 region has the DNA TGTGCCAGCAGCCCCGCGTGGGGGGACACCGGGGAGCTGTTTTTT.

The chain joins TRBV30 to TRBJ2-1; 9 bases are a match to TRBD2. Germline V gives CDR1 GTSNPN, CDR2 SVGIG (reference sequence). The CDR3 runs to 17 residues. V gave up 0 bases and J gave up 8 bases; unmatched junction bases: 14. Here the CDR3 DNA reads TGTGCCTGGAGTGTAGGGTGGAGCGGGGGGAACTTGGATGAGCAGTTCTTC. It encodes CAWSVGWSGGNLDEQFF.

V and J are TRBV5-1 and TRBJ2-2; D unresolved. Looked up from germline, CDR1 is SGHRS and CDR2 is YFSETQ. The CDR3 length is 14 residues. V was trimmed by 0 bases and J by 6 bases, leaving 9 bases between them. The CDR3 sequence: CASSLVSGPGELFF. For the CDR3, the DNA is TGCGCCAGCAGCTTGGTCTCAGGTCCCGGGGAGCTGTTTTTT.

In this sample, this clone turned up many times. The V and J genes are TRBV19 and TRBJ1-2; the D gene is possibly TRBD1 (6 bases). CDR1 LNHDA and CDR2 SQIVND come from the germline V gene (reference sequence). CDR3 size: 16 residues. Trimming stripped 2 bases from V and 2 bases from J, with 15 bases between. CDR3 amino acids: CASSIYPQGRNYGYTF. The CDR3 coding sequence is TGTGCCAGTAGTATATATCCGCAGGGGCGGAACTATGGCTACACCTTC.

The chain carries TRBV9 and TRBJ1-1; possible D gene TRBD1, 6 bases. The CDR3 is 15 amino acids. Germline CDR1 reads SGDLS; CDR2 reads YYNGEE. The ends were cut back, 4 bases at V and 3 bases at J, with 16 bases in the middle. CDR3 sequence reads: CASSTRTDRYTEAFF. The CDR3 coding sequence is TGTGCCAGCAGCACCCGGACGGACAGATACACTGAAGCTTTCTTT. Complete variable domain (other parts from reference TRBV9 and TRBJ1-1): DSGVTQTPKHLITATGQRVTLRCSPRSGDLSVYWYQQSLDQGLQFLIQYYNGEERAKGNILERFSAQQFPDLHSELNLSSLELGDSALYFCASSTRTDRYTEAFFGQGTRLTVV.

This CDR3 is CAISEGGSYGYTF. The DNA of the CDR3 is TGTGCCATCAGTGAGGGGGGGTCCTATGGCTACACCTTC. The V and J genes are TRBV10-3 and TRBJ1-2; weak D call: TRBD1 (5 bases). Per germline, CDR1 ENHRY and CDR2 SYGVKD. The CDR3 has 13 residues. Between the trimmed V and J ends, which lost 2 bases and 4 bases, there was a span of 8 bases.

V is TRBV29-1 and J is TRBJ1-2, with a weak D call TRBD1 (5 bases). The CDR3 loop spans 13 amino acids. Germline CDR1 reads SQVTM; CDR2 reads ANQGSEA. The V end was cut by 3 bases, the J end by 3 bases, with 11 bases between. The CDR3 DNA reads as TGCAGCGTTGAGCTCCTAGGGGACTATGGCTACACCTTC. As protein: CSVELLGDYGYTF. The full variable domain, rest sourced from reference TRBV29-1 and TRBJ1-2, is SAVISQKPSRDICQRGTSLTIQCQVDSQVTMMFWYRQQPGQSLTLIATANQGSEATYESGFVIDKFPISRPNLTFSTLTVSNMSPEDSSIYLCSVELLGDYGYTFGSGTRLTVV.

The rearrangement uses TRBV2 and TRBJ2-2; 14 nucleotides line up with TRBD2. Germline assignment: CDR1 SNHLY and CDR2 FYNNEI. The CDR3 totals 15 residues. J was trimmed by 4 bases and V by 6 bases; bases with no gene match: 1. The DNA of the CDR3 is TGTGCCAGCAGGGGGACTAGCGGGGGCACCGGGGAGCTGTTTTTT. Encoded protein: CASRGTSGGTGELFF.

V usage is TRBV5-4 and J usage is TRBJ1-2, with D possibly matching TRBD1 (5 bases). V was pared by 2 bases and J by 5 bases, with 7 bases between. CDR3 length: 12 residues. Germline values: CDR1 SGHNT, CDR2 YYREEE (reference sequence). The CDR3 here is CASSFPGYGYTF. CDR3 DNA: TGTGCCAGCAGCTTTCCAGGGTATGGCTACACCTTC.

This clone came up a few times. The rearrangement uses TRBV6-1 and TRBJ1-1; TRBD1 might be the D (5 bases). The CDR3 length is 13 residues. The V gene lost 2 bases and the J gene lost 9 bases, with 13 bases spanning the gap. Per germline, CDR1 MNHNS and CDR2 SASEGT. The CDR3 region is CASSEIAGIQAFF. CDR3 in DNA: TGTGCCAGCAGTGAAATTGCAGGGATTCAAGCTTTCTTT.

The chain joins TRBV11-2 to TRBJ2-2, with D possibly being TRBD1 (6 bases). V was clipped by 6 bases and J by 1 base, with 12 bases between them. The CDR3 spans 15 residues. Germline CDR1 reads SGHAT; CDR2 reads FQNNGV. The CDR3 sequence is CASRPRGMNTGELFF. DNA of the CDR3: TGTGCCAGCAGACCCAGGGGTATGAACACCGGGGAGCTGTTTTTT.

The genes are TRBV19 and TRBJ1-3, with TRBD1 matching 11 bases. The length of the CDR3 is 19 residues. V shed 6 bases, J shed 2 bases, and the junction held 15 bases outside the gene matches. Germline CDR1 LNHDA, CDR2 SQIVND (reference sequence). CDR3 loop: CASSRPGQGAGRTGNTIYF. The CDR3 nucleotides read TGTGCCAGTAGCAGACCTGGACAGGGGGCTGGGAGGACTGGAAACACCATATATTTT.